One and the same sample provided the 22 T cell receptor beta chains below, sequenced in a study of blood T cell repertoires in COVID-19. Assay: immunoSEQ multiplex PCR; the TCRdb copy retains only in-frame clones and omits some. The sample has under 250,000 clones, under 90% seen once. Sequencing used PBMCs or T cells enriched from blood (not recorded which). The receptors here all came from a man between 60 and 75 years old who had recovered from COVID-19.

This chain joins TRBV2 and TRBJ1-1, with TRBD1 as a possible D gene (5 bases). The CDR3 covers 13 residues. Trimming shortened V by 7 bases and J by 2 bases, and 11 bases separated the two germline ends. The V gene's germline CDR1 is SNHLY and CDR2 FYNNEI. The CDR3 sequence: CASNRYENTEAFF. The DNA for the CDR3 is TGTGCCAGCAACAGGTACGAAAACACTGAAGCTTTCTTT.

A single count supports this clone. The chain couples TRBV6-5 to TRBJ2-1; 10 bases align to TRBD1. V lost 3 bases and J lost 7; bases outside the gene matches: 9. CDR1 MNHEY and CDR2 SVGAGI come from the germline V gene. This CDR3 is 16 amino acids long. CDR3 residues: CASSYQLGQGSNEQFF. The DNA for the CDR3 is TGTGCCAGCAGTTATCAATTGGGACAGGGGAGTAATGAGCAGTTCTTC.

The chain carries TRBV15 and TRBJ2-3; 15 bases match TRBD2. Germline CDR1 is LNHNV and CDR2 is YYDKDF (reference sequence). V was clipped by 3 bases and J by 4 bases; unmatched bases: 5. The CDR3 length is 17 residues. CDR3 in amino acids: CATSSGTSGGRADTQYF. In DNA form, the CDR3 reads TGTGCCACCAGCAGTGGGACTAGCGGGGGGCGGGCAGATACGCAGTATTTT.

The chain employs TRBV24-1 and TRBJ2-5; D perhaps matches TRBD1 (6 bases). Germline CDR1 is KGHDR and CDR2 is SFDVKD. The CDR3 loop spans 18 amino acids. V was trimmed by 3 bases and J by 5 bases, leaving 24 bases between them. CDR3 in amino acids: CATSDQRAGVGARETQYF. In nucleotides, the CDR3 is TGTGCCACCAGTGATCAACGGGCAGGGGTAGGTGCAAGGGAGACCCAGTACTTC.

V is TRBV5-1 and J is TRBJ2-3; the match to TRBD1 covers 7 bases. Germline loops: CDR1 SGHRS, CDR2 YFSETQ. V was pared by 5 bases and J by 2 bases, with 8 bases of the junction left unmatched. The CDR3 is 15 amino acids. CDR3 amino acids: CASSFDRVDTDTQYF. Written as DNA, the CDR3 is TGCGCCAGCAGTTTTGACAGGGTTGACACAGATACGCAGTATTTT.

The chain uses TRBV7-9 and TRBJ1-3; TRBD1 agrees at 7 bases. V dropped 5 bases and J dropped 4; count of bases not matched to a gene: 8. The CDR3 totals 15 residues. Germline V lookup: CDR1 SEHNR, CDR2 FQNEAQ (reference sequence). The CDR3 spells CASSAGQLMGNTIYF. The CDR3 DNA follows: TGTGCCAGCAGCGCGGGACAGCTCATGGGAAACACCATATATTTT.

The chain recombines TRBV19 with TRBJ1-5; tentative D call: TRBD1 (5 bases). Trimming stripped 5 bases from V and 2 bases from J, with 13 bases between. From germline, CDR1 is LNHDA and CDR2 SQIVND (reference sequence). This CDR3 has 15 residues. CDR3: CASSAQGLGNQPQHF. The CDR3 DNA reads as TGTGCCAGTAGTGCTCAGGGCTTGGGCAATCAGCCCCAGCATTTT. The entire variable domain, with the rest obtained from reference TRBV19 and TRBJ1-5, is as follows: DGGITQSPKYLFRKEGQNVTLSCEQNLNHDAMYWYRQDPGQGLRLIYYSQIVNDFQKGDIAEGYSVSREKKESFPLTVTSAQKNPTAFYLCASSAQGLGNQPQHFGDGTRLSIL.

This sequence joins TRBV10-2 and TRBJ1-1; D unclear. From germline, CDR1 is WSHSY and CDR2 SAAADI. There are 13 residues in the CDR3. V was cut by 1 base and J by 2 bases, with 5 bases left in between. In DNA, the CDR3 is TGCGCCAGCAGTGAGTATGTAAACACTGAAGCTTTCTTT. Protein sequence: CASSEYVNTEAFF.

The V and J genes are TRBV5-4 and TRBJ1-1; weak D call: TRBD1 (6 bases). The V gene lost 0 bases and the J gene lost 1 base, with 13 bases spanning the gap. The length of the CDR3 is 16 residues. The V gene's germline CDR1 is SGHNT and CDR2 YYREEE (reference sequence). The CDR3 DNA reads TGTGCCAGCAGCTTGGGGGGAAGGACAGCGAACACTGAAGCTTTCTTT. Amino acid sequence: CASSLGGRTANTEAFF.

The V gene is TRBV19, the J gene TRBJ2-7, with 9 positions matching TRBD1. Germline V gene lookup returns CDR1 LNHDA and CDR2 SQIVND (reference sequence). Trimming at V came to 0 bases and at J to 0 bases, leaving 3 bases not matched to a gene. The CDR3 is made up of 16 amino acids. The CDR3 loop is CASSIDGTGNSYEQYF. CDR3 coding DNA: TGTGCCAGTAGTATAGATGGGACAGGGAACTCCTACGAGCAGTACTTC.

This sequence joins TRBV18 and TRBJ2-7, with TRBD1 matching 7 bases. Germline V CDR1 and CDR2: KGHSH, LQKENI. The length of the CDR3 is 14 residues. The junction had 2 bases not matched to a gene; V was cut back by 3 bases and J by 0 bases. CDR3: CASSPRDSSYEQYF. The CDR3 DNA sequence: TGTGCCAGCTCACCGAGGGACAGCTCCTACGAGCAGTACTTC.

This clone came up a few times. The V and J genes are TRBV2 and TRBJ1-4, with 8 bases matching TRBD1. Trimming cost V 6 bases and J 3 bases; bases outside gene matches: 6. The CDR3 is made up of 15 amino acids. CDR1 and CDR2 from the germline V gene are SNHLY and FYNNEI. The CDR3 sequence is CASRYTGGPNEKLFF. The CDR3 nucleotides are TGTGCCAGCAGGTATACAGGGGGACCTAATGAAAAACTGTTTTTT.

This chain connects TRBV20-1 to TRBJ2-1; 8 bases map to TRBD2. J lost 2 bases, V lost 3 bases, and 3 bases had no gene match. This CDR3 spans 14 amino acids. Germline assignment: CDR1 DFQATT and CDR2 SNEGSKA (reference sequence). The CDR3 bases are TGCAGTGCTAGTCGCGGGGGGACCTACAATGAGCAGTTCTTC. Translation: CSASRGGTYNEQFF.

V usage is TRBV10-3 and J usage is TRBJ1-2; no definite D call. V lost 6 bases, J lost 4 bases, and 15 bases lay in between. Germline lookup yields CDR1 ENHRY and CDR2 SYGVKD. CDR3 length: 14 residues. The CDR3 spells CAISTSLDGYGYTF. In DNA form, the CDR3 reads TGTGCCATCAGCACCTCCTTAGATGGCTATGGCTACACCTTC.

The CDR3 DNA reads as TGTGCCATCCGGTCAGGGGGCAGCTATGGCTACACCTTC. Amino acids: CAIRSGGSYGYTF. J is TRBJ1-2 and V is TRBV6-5, with 8 nucleotides matching TRBD1. The CDR3 extends over 13 amino acids. The germline CDR1 and CDR2 sequences are MNHEY and SVGAGI. V shed 10 bases and J 4 bases; nucleotides not matched to a gene: 8.

The gene calls are TRBV12-5 and TRBJ1-5; D gene uncertain. This CDR3 is 12 amino acids long. The V end lost 8 bases, the J end lost 4 bases, and 9 bases lay between the germline ends. Germline-derived CDR1 and CDR2 are LGHNT and FRNRAP. DNA of the CDR3: TGTGCTAGTCAGAGGACTAATCAGCCCCAGCATTTT. Amino acid sequence: CASQRTNQPQHF.

The table lists this clone with a count of one. The chain uses TRBV3-1 (or the pseudogene TRBV3-2) and TRBJ1-2, with TRBD1 identical over 10 bases. Germline CDR1 reads LGHDT; CDR2 reads YNNKEL (reference sequence). V trimming: 2 bases; J trimming: 7 bases; junction bases outside the gene matches: 10. The CDR3 totals 16 residues. CDR3 amino acids: CASSQLVSGQGGGYTF. The CDR3 DNA follows: TGTGCCAGCAGCCAATTAGTTAGCGGACAGGGGGGTGGCTACACCTTC.

This chain uses TRBV11-2 with TRBJ2-5; 8 nucleotides align to TRBD2. The CDR3 has 14 residues. Germline-derived CDR1 and CDR2 are SGHAT and FQNNGV. The V and J ends lost 4 bases and 2 bases, in that order; junction bases with no gene match: 3. The CDR3, as DNA: TGTGCCAGCAGCTCATCGGGGGGGCAAGAGACCCAGTACTTC. It yields the protein CASSSSGGQETQYF.

This sequence joins TRBV5-5 and TRBJ1-2, with 10 bases fitting TRBD1. J lost 7 bases, V lost 4 bases, and 10 bases had no gene match. This CDR3 comprises 15 residues. CDR1 and CDR2 from the germline V gene are SGHKS and YYEKEE (reference sequence). CDR3: CASSPTGQGYSGYTF. The DNA of the CDR3 is TGTGCCAGCAGCCCCACGGGACAGGGGTATAGTGGCTACACCTTC.

The chain couples TRBV6-5 to TRBJ1-1; weak D call: TRBD1 (6 bases). The CDR3 contains 12 residues. The germline V gene encodes CDR1 MNHEY and CDR2 SVGAGI. Trimming removed 7 bases from V and 6 bases from J, with 12 bases in between. The CDR3 sequence: CASKGQTAEAFF. In DNA form, the CDR3 reads TGTGCCAGCAAAGGACAGACAGCTGAAGCTTTCTTT.

The rearrangement uses TRBV18 and TRBJ1-4; the D gene is possibly TRBD1 (6 bases). Per the germline V gene, CDR1 is KGHSH and CDR2 is LQKENI. This CDR3 has 16 amino acids. The V end was cut by 3 bases, the J end by 5 bases, with 16 bases between. CDR3 amino acids: CASSPENRVGNEKLFF. The DNA of the CDR3 is TGTGCCAGCTCACCCGAAAACAGGGTGGGCAATGAAAAACTGTTTTTT. The entire variable domain, with the rest obtained from reference TRBV18 and TRBJ1-4, is as follows: NAGVMQNPRHLVRRRGQEARLRCSPMKGHSHVYWYRQLPEEGLKFMVYLQKENIIDESGMPKERFSAEFPKEGPSILRIQQVVRGDSAAYFCASSPENRVGNEKLFFGSGTQLSVL.

The V call is TRBV6-2 or TRBV6-3, the J call TRBJ2-2; the D is unclear. Between the trimmed V and J ends, which lost 2 bases and 2 bases, there was a span of 6 bases. CDR1 MNHEY and CDR2 SVGEGT come from the germline V gene. This CDR3 is built from 14 residues. This CDR3 is CASSYNSNTGELFF. CDR3 DNA sequence: TGTGCCAGCAGTTACAACAGTAACACCGGGGAGCTGTTTTTT.